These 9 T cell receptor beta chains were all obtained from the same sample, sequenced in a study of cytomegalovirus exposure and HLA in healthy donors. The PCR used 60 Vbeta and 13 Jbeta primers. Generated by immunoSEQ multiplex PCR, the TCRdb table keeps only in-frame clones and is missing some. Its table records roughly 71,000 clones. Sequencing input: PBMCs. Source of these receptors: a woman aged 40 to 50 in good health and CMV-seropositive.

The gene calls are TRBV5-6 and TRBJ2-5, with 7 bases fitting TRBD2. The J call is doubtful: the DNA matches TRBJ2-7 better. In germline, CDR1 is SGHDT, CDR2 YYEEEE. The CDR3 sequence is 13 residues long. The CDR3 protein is CASSAGVSYEQYF. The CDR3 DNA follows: TGTGCCAGCAGCGCGGGAGTTTCCTACGAGCAGTACTTC.

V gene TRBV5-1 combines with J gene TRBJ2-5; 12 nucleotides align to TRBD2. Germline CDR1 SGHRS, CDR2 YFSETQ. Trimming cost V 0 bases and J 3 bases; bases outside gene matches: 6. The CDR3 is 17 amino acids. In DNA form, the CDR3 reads TGCGCCAGCAGCTTGGTTTCTAGCGGGGGGGTTAAAGAGACCCAGTACTTC. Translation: CASSLVSSGGVKETQYF.

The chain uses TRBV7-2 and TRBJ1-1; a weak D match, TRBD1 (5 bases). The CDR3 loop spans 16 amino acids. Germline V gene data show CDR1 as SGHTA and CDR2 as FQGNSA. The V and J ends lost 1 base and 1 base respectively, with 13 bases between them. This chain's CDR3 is CASSLVFQGKNTEAFF. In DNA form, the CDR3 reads TGTGCCAGCAGCTTAGTATTTCAGGGAAAGAACACTGAAGCTTTCTTT.

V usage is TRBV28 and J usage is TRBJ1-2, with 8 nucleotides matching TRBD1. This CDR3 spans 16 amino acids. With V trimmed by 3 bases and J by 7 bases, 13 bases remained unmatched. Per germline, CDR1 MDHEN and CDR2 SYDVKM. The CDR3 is CASSLFRRSGGFGYTF. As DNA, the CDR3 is TGTGCCAGCAGTTTGTTCAGGAGGTCAGGGGGCTTTGGCTACACCTTC.

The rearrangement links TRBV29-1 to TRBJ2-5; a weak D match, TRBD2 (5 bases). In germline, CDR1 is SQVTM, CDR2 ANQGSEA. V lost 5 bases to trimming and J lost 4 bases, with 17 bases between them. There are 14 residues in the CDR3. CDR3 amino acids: CSVSGVEGGETQYF. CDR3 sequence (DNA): TGCAGCGTTTCCGGGGTCGAAGGAGGAGAGACCCAGTACTTC.

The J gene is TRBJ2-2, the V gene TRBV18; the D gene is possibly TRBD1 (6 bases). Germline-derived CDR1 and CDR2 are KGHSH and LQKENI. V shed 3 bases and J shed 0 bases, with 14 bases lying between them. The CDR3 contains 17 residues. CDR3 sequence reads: CASSPGTPSPNTGELFF. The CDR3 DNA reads TGTGCCAGCTCACCCGGGACACCTTCTCCGAACACCGGGGAGCTGTTTTTT.

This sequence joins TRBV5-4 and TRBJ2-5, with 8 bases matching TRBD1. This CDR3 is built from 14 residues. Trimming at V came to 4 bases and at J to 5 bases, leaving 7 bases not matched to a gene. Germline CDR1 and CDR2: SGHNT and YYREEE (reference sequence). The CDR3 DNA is TGTGCCAGCAGCACAGACAGGGGTGGGGAGACCCAGTACTTC. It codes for CASSTDRGGETQYF.

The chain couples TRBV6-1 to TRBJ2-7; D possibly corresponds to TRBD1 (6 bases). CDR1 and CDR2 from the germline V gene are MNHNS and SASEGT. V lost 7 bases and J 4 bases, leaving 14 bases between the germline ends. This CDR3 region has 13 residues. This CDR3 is CASTSGQIYEQYF. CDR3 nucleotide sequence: TGTGCCAGCACCAGCGGACAGATTTACGAGCAGTACTTC.

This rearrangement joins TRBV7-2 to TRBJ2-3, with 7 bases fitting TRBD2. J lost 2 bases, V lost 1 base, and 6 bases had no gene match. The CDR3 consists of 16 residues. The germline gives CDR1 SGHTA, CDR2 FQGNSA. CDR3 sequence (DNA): TGTGCCAGCAGCTTAGGCCTAGCGGCGTCCACAGATACGCAGTATTTT. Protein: CASSLGLAASTDTQYF.